Described below is a single T cell receptor (beta chain) sequence and its context. Participant-given clinical history determined each cohort assignment. Two consecutive negative NP/OP PCR tests, clearance, or resolved symptoms defined Cohort 3 recovery. This entry comes from a study of blood T cell repertoires in COVID-19. Study overall: Sources were T cells, B-cell-depleted T cells, or PBMCs; the material itself was cDNA or gDNA.

TCRdb keeps only in-frame clones here, not all; method: immunoSEQ multiplex PCR. The sample carries 250,000 to 350,000 clones, around 87% recorded once. Germline lookup yields CDR1 PRHDT and CDR2 FYEKMQ (reference sequence). The CDR3 has 15 amino acids. Trimming left V 2 bases short and J 4 bases short, with 11 bases between. This clonotype was sampled from a woman aged 25 to 45 who had recovered from COVID-19. Sequencing was carried out using PBMCs or T cells enriched from blood (not recorded which). The chain employs TRBV13 and TRBJ2-2, with D possibly matching TRBD2 (5 bases). The CDR3 nucleotides read TGTGCCAGCAGCTTAAGAGGGAGTGGCACCGGGGAGCTGTTTTTT. Protein product: CASSLRGSGTGELFF.